One and the same sample provided the 27 T cell receptor beta chains below, sequenced in a study of cytomegalovirus exposure and HLA in healthy donors. Primers included in the PCR were 60 Vbeta and 13 Jbeta primers. Generated by immunoSEQ multiplex PCR, the TCRdb table keeps only in-frame clones and is missing some. The table includes around 200,000 clones, roughly 68% detected once. The source material was PBMCs. Every receptor here comes from a man aged 35-49 years in good health and CMV-seropositive.

The chain links TRBV2 to TRBJ1-5; 8 bases match TRBD1. The J segment lost 0 bases and the V segment lost 4 bases, leaving 5 bases of the junction unmatched. CDR1 SNHLY and CDR2 FYNNEI come from the germline V gene. CDR3 length: 16 residues. CDR3 nucleotide sequence: TGTGCCAGCAGTGGGACAGGGCTTTATAGCAATCAGCCCCAGCATTTT. It specifies CASSGTGLYSNQPQHF.

The chain employs TRBV5-1 and TRBJ2-5, with D tentatively TRBD2 (8 bases). The CDR3 covers 16 residues. Germline CDR1 is SGHRS and CDR2 is YFSETQ. V was cut by 2 bases and J by 2 bases, with 16 bases left in between. Here the CDR3 reads CASSLGGGGIQETQYF. Written as DNA, the CDR3 is TGCGCCAGCAGCTTAGGGGGCGGGGGGATTCAAGAGACCCAGTACTTC.

CDR3 bases: TGTGCCAGCAGCTCACCCGGCGACCGGGGGGAAAATGGCTACACCTTC. It codes for CASSSPGDRGENGYTF. The chain carries TRBV7-9 and TRBJ1-2; D possibly corresponds to TRBD1 (5 bases). The CDR3 is 16 amino acids. Trimming pared 4 bases from V and 6 bases from J, leaving 21 bases between. CDR1 and CDR2 from the germline V gene are SEHNR and FQNEAQ (reference sequence).

This chain uses TRBV6-1 with TRBJ2-7, with 9 bases aligning to TRBD1. The V gene end was trimmed by 5 bases and the J gene end by 2 bases; junction bases not matched to a gene: 4. From germline, CDR1 is MNHNS and CDR2 SASEGT. The CDR3 runs 14 residues. CDR3 region: CASSRRDRAYEQYF. CDR3 in DNA: TGTGCCAGCAGTCGCCGGGACAGGGCCTACGAGCAGTACTTC.

The chain recombines TRBV2 with TRBJ2-5, with 9 positions matching TRBD2. The CDR3 loop spans 16 amino acids. CDR1 is SNHLY and CDR2 is FYNNEI in the germline V gene. J lost 3 bases, V lost 10 bases, and 15 bases had no gene match. CDR3 protein: CAIQGRVAGAEETQYF. The CDR3 DNA sequence: TGTGCCATCCAGGGTAGAGTAGCGGGGGCGGAAGAGACCCAGTACTTC.

The CDR3: CASSSAGGGDSPLHF. CDR3 in DNA: TGTGCCAGTAGTTCGGCCGGTGGCGGGGATTCACCCCTCCACTTT. This chain uses TRBV19 with TRBJ1-6, with D uncertain. The germline gives CDR1 LNHDA, CDR2 SQIVND (reference sequence). This CDR3 region has 15 residues. Trimming pared 5 bases from V and 8 bases from J, leaving 16 bases between. The full variable domain, with the rest looked up from reference TRBV19 and TRBJ1-6, is DGGITQSPKYLFRKEGQNVTLSCEQNLNHDAMYWYRQDPGQGLRLIYYSQIVNDFQKGDIAEGYSVSREKKESFPLTVTSAQKNPTAFYLCASSSAGGGDSPLHFGNGTRLTVT.

This clone is a singleton in its sample. The chain couples TRBV15 to TRBJ1-4, with D possibly matching TRBD1 (6 bases). V lost 3 bases and J 3 bases, leaving 8 bases between the germline ends. This CDR3 comprises 14 residues. Germline CDR1 reads LNHNV; CDR2 reads YYDKDF (reference sequence). The CDR3 DNA follows: TGTGCCACCAGCAGGGACAGACCTAATGAAAAACTGTTTTTT. Amino acids: CATSRDRPNEKLFF.

This clone has more than one count but fewer than ten. This chain connects TRBV15 to TRBJ1-1, with D uncertain. V lost 0 bases and J 8 bases, leaving 10 bases between the germline ends. The CDR3 is 13 residues long. CDR1 LNHNV and CDR2 YYDKDF come from the germline V gene (reference sequence). CDR3 in DNA: TGTGCCACCAGCAGAGATCGGGGATGGGAAGCTTTCTTT. It yields the protein CATSRDRGWEAFF.

V and J are TRBV6-6 and TRBJ1-5; possibly TRBD1 for D (6 bases). V was trimmed by 4 bases and J by 0 bases, leaving 10 bases between them. The CDR3 totals 15 residues. Germline CDR1 reads MNHNY; CDR2 reads SVGAGI (reference sequence). CDR3: CASSSSGDSNQPQHF. CDR3 sequence (DNA): TGTGCCAGCAGTTCCTCAGGGGATAGCAATCAGCCCCAGCATTTT.

The chain combines TRBV5-4 with TRBJ2-1, with TRBD2 matching over 11 bases. The V gene's germline CDR1 is SGHNT and CDR2 YYREEE (reference sequence). The V gene end was trimmed by 2 bases and the J gene end by 6 bases; junction bases not matched to a gene: 4. CDR3 length: 15 amino acids. This CDR3 reads CASSLRLAGTNEQFF. As DNA, the CDR3 is TGTGCCAGCAGCTTACGACTAGCGGGGACCAATGAGCAGTTCTTC. Full variable domain (remainder filled in from reference TRBV5-4 and TRBJ2-1): ETGVTQSPTHLIKTRGQQVTLRCSSQSGHNTVSWYQQALGQGPQFIFQYYREEENGRGNFPPRFSGLQFPNYSSELNVNALELDDSALYLCASSLRLAGTNEQFFGPGTRLTVL.

The J gene is TRBJ2-7, the V gene TRBV28, with D unclear. CDR1 and CDR2 from the germline V gene are MDHEN and SYDVKM. The CDR3 sequence is 12 residues long. Trimming stripped 6 bases from V and 3 bases from J, with 9 bases between. CDR3: CASSETLYEQYF. The CDR3 DNA follows: TGTGCCAGCAGCGAGACACTCTACGAGCAGTACTTC. Using reference TRBV28 and TRBJ2-7 for the parts outside the CDR3, the full variable domain is DVKVTQSSRYLVKRTGEKVFLECVQDMDHENMFWYRQDPGLGLRLIYFSYDVKMKEKGDIPEGYSVSREKKERFSLILESASTNQTSMYLCASSETLYEQYFGPGTRLTVT.

V gene TRBV9 combines with J gene TRBJ2-3; D perhaps matches TRBD1 (5 bases). The CDR3 contains 15 residues. V was pared by 2 bases and J by 0 bases, with 10 bases between. In germline, CDR1 is SGDLS, CDR2 YYNGEE. The CDR3, as DNA: TGTGCCAGCAGCGTTGGGGCCACTAGCACAGATACGCAGTATTTT. Translating it yields CASSVGATSTDTQYF.

This clone occurred a few times. The V call is TRBV19, the J call TRBJ1-2, with TRBD1 as a possible D gene (6 bases). This CDR3 has 16 amino acids. Germline CDR1 is LNHDA and CDR2 is SQIVND (reference sequence). V lost 1 base, J lost 2 bases, and 14 bases lay in between. This CDR3 reads CASSIVRNRANYGYTF. CDR3 nucleotide sequence: TGTGCCAGTAGTATAGTACGCAACAGGGCGAACTATGGCTACACCTTC.

The chain carries TRBV7-8 and TRBJ2-5, with TRBD2 matching over 10 bases. This CDR3 region has 16 residues. Trimming cost V 5 bases and J 8 bases; bases outside gene matches: 14. Germline V lookup: CDR1 SGHVS, CDR2 FQNEAQ. The CDR3, as DNA: TGTGCCAGCAGCCTCACCAGCCCCCTAGCGGGGGATACCCAGTACTTC. Its translation is CASSLTSPLAGDTQYF.

The chain employs TRBV7-3 and TRBJ2-3; TRBD2 matches 8 bases. The V gene end was trimmed by 4 bases and the J gene end by 0 bases; junction bases not matched to a gene: 3. The CDR3 length is 15 residues. Germline V gene lookup returns CDR1 SGHTA and CDR2 FQGTGA. The CDR3 spells CASSSSGSSTDTQYF. DNA for the CDR3: TGTGCCAGCAGCTCTAGCGGGTCTAGCACAGATACGCAGTATTTT.

This clone turned up a few times. The V call is TRBV19, the J call TRBJ1-5; TRBD1 is a possible D gene (6 bases). Germline V gene sequence: CDR1 LNHDA, CDR2 SQIVND (reference sequence). This CDR3 has 15 residues. Trimming took off 3 bases at V and 0 bases at J, with 9 bases between the two ends. The CDR3 nucleotides read TGTGCCAGTAGTATCAGGGGCCCTAGCAATCAGCCCCAGCATTTT. Translation: CASSIRGPSNQPQHF.

The CDR3 region has the DNA TGTGCCAGCAGCTTATTTCAAAATAGCAATCAGCCCCAGCATTTT. Translating it yields CASSLFQNSNQPQHF. This sequence joins TRBV7-8 and TRBJ1-5; no firm D call. The V gene's germline CDR1 is SGHVS and CDR2 FQNEAQ. This CDR3 is 15 amino acids long. Trimming shortened V by 2 bases and J by 0 bases, and 8 bases separated the two germline ends.

This clone was counted between two and nine times. The chain carries TRBV5-6 and TRBJ2-2; 7 nucleotides match TRBD1. The CDR3 sequence is 16 residues long. The germline CDR1 and CDR2 sequences are SGHDT and YYEEEE. V dropped 4 bases and J dropped 0; count of bases not matched to a gene: 6. CDR3 nucleotide sequence: TGTGCCAGCAGCGCGCGACAGGGTTCGAACACCGGGGAGCTGTTTTTT. Encoded protein: CASSARQGSNTGELFF. The full variable domain, rest sourced from reference TRBV5-6 and TRBJ2-2, is DAGVTQSPTHLIKTRGQQVTLRCSPKSGHDTVSWYQQALGQGPQFIFQYYEEEERQRGNFPDRFSGHQFPNYSSELNVNALLLGDSALYLCASSARQGSNTGELFFGEGSRLTVL.

This clone was counted between two and nine times. CDR3 protein: CASSIDRENGYTF. The CDR3 DNA reads TGTGCCAGTAGTATAGACAGGGAAAATGGCTACACCTTC. The chain recombines TRBV19 with TRBJ1-2; D is possibly TRBD1 (5 bases). Germline V gives CDR1 LNHDA, CDR2 SQIVND (reference sequence). Trimming removed 0 bases at V and 6 bases at J, with 8 bases between. The CDR3 is 13 amino acids.

The rearrangement uses TRBV10-3 and TRBJ1-5, with 7 bases lining up with TRBD1. The length of the CDR3 is 14 residues. Germline V gene sequence: CDR1 ENHRY, CDR2 SYGVKD. Trimming cost V 10 bases and J 3 bases; bases outside gene matches: 9. The CDR3 DNA sequence: TGTGCCACTTCCCCCACAGGGGTCAATCAGCCCCAGCATTTT. Translation gives CATSPTGVNQPQHF.

The V and J genes are TRBV5-5 and TRBJ2-4; TRBD1 matches 10 bases. CDR1 SGHKS and CDR2 YYEKEE come from the germline V gene (reference sequence). The CDR3 has 15 amino acids. Germline trimming cut 4 bases from V and 7 bases from J; bases unmatched to any gene: 8. The CDR3 coding sequence is TGTGCCAGCAGCACCCGGACAGGGGGGGATAACATTCAGTACTTC. Translation gives CASSTRTGGDNIQYF.

V is TRBV9 and J is TRBJ2-2, with a tentative D call TRBD1 (7 bases). Trimming took 4 bases from V and 7 from J, leaving 17 bases between them. This CDR3 spans 15 amino acids. Germline V gives CDR1 SGDLS, CDR2 YYNGEE. CDR3 sequence: CASSPRQGGVGELFF. CDR3 DNA sequence: TGTGCCAGCAGCCCCCGACAGGGAGGAGTCGGGGAGCTGTTTTTT.

The sample holds a few counts of this clone. The CDR3 protein is CASTGGVSNQPQHF. In DNA, the CDR3 is TGTGCCAGCACGGGGGGGGTTAGCAATCAGCCCCAGCATTTT. The rearrangement links TRBV28 to TRBJ1-5; D may be TRBD1 (5 bases). V was pared by 7 bases and J by 0 bases, with 10 bases between. The germline V gene encodes CDR1 MDHEN and CDR2 SYDVKM. The CDR3 length is 14 residues.

In its sample, this clone was seen a few times. J is TRBJ1-5 and V is TRBV19; TRBD1 is a possible D gene (5 bases). Per germline, CDR1 LNHDA and CDR2 SQIVND (reference sequence). This CDR3 has 16 amino acids. Trimming removed 3 bases at V and 4 bases at J, with 16 bases between. This CDR3 reads CASSIHWGAGNQPQHF. The CDR3 DNA is TGTGCCAGTAGTATCCATTGGGGCGCAGGAAATCAGCCCCAGCATTTT.

V gene TRBV11-1 combines with J gene TRBJ1-1; D unclear. Germline lookup yields CDR1 SGHAT and CDR2 FQDESV (reference sequence). This CDR3 contains 14 residues. The V gene lost 1 base and the J gene lost 4 bases, with 10 bases spanning the gap. In DNA, the CDR3 is TGTGCCAGCAGCTTAGGTCGGGAATCCACTGAAGCTTTCTTT. Protein product: CASSLGRESTEAFF.

This rearrangement joins TRBV27 to TRBJ1-1, with TRBD1 matching 7 bases. With 4 bases clipped from V and 7 bases from J, the junction kept 6 bases outside the gene matches. CDR3 length equals 13 residues. CDR1 is MNHEY, CDR2 SMNVEV, per germline (reference sequence). DNA for the CDR3: TGTGCCAGCAGTTCCCCAGGGGGATTTGAAGCTTTCTTT. Translated, it gives CASSSPGGFEAFF.

V and J are TRBV5-4 and TRBJ2-7, with unresolved D. The germline V gene has CDR1 SGHNT and CDR2 YYREEE (reference sequence). CDR3 size: 13 residues. The V end lost 2 bases, the J end lost 0 bases, and 6 bases lay between the germline ends. The CDR3 loop is CASSFRPSYEQYF. The CDR3 DNA is TGTGCCAGCAGCTTCAGGCCCTCCTACGAGCAGTACTTC.